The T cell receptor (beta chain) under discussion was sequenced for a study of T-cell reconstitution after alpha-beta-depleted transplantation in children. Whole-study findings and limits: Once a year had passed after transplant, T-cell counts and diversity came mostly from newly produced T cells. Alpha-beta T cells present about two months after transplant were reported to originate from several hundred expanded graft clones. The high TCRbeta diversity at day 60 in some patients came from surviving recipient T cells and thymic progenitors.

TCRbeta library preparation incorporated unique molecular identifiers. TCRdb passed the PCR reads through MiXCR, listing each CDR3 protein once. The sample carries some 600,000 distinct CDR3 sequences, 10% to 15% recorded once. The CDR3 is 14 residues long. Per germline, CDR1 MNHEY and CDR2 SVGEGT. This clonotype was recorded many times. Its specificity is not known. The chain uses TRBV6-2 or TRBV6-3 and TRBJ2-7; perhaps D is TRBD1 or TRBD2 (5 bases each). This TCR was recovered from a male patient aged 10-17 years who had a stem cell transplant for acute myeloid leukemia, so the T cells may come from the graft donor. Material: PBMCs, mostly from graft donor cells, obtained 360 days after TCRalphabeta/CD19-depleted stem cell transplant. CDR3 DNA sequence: TGTGTTTCAACCGGGACGCATCCCCCCCACGAGCAGTACTTC. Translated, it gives CVSTGTHPPHEQYF.